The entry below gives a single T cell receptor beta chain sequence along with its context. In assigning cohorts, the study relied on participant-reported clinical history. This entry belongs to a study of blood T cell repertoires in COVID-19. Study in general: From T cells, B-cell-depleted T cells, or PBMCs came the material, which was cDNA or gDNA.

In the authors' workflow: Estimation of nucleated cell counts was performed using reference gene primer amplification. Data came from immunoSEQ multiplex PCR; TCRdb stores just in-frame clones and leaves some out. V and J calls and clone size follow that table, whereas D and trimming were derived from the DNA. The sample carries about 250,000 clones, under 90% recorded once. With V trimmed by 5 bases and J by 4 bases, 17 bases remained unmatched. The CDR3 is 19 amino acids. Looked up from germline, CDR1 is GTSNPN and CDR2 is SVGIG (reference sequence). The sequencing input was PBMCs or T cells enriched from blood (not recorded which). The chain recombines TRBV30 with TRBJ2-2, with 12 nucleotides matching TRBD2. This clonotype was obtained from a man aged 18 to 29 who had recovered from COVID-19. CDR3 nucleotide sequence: TGTGCCTGGGAAAGGGCCTGGACTAGCGGGACAGGGGCCACCGGGGAGCTGTTTTTT. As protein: CAWERAWTSGTGATGELFF.